This TCR beta chain was captured in a study of cytomegalovirus exposure and HLA in healthy donors (dated by TCRdb to about 2017). The study in broad terms: According to an earlier analysis of a few hundred of the donors, 150 million to 200 million T cells yielded over 90 million unique TCR beta sequences and approximately 280 Gb of sequence data. The later analysis used no new phenotypic data to find candidate immune exposures, relying instead on TCR beta sequences and their occurrence across donors. Among the approximately 400 genotyped donors, around 79% belonged to the genetic ancestry cluster associated with self-reported Caucasian donors. To predict cytomegalovirus infection status, the study brought together high-throughput TCR immunosequencing, statistical association of individual TCRs with disease status, and machine learning. The study aimed to test whether cataloging public T cell receptors could reveal signatures of past pathogen exposure. In addition to the first cohort of about 650 subjects, a separate validation cohort of approximately 110 different subjects was used. Alongside the repertoire data, information on donor age, sex, ethnicity and CMV serostatus was compiled. Using immunosequencing, the study profiled T cell repertoires from fewer than 850 subjects and related those repertoires to cytomegalovirus serostatus. Across 300 to 400 genotyped donors of the cohort, an average of about 240,000 unique TCR beta nucleotide sequences per donor were sequenced, and 15% to 20% of those sequences were non-productive. Every repertoire in the discovery cohort had been generated on one and the same sequencing platform. An earlier analysis of approximately 500 of the donors applied high-throughput TCR beta sequencing to assess whether each TCR beta V gene segment acted as functional or pseudogenic. To study patterns of TCR occurrence, a later analysis re-analyzed previously published TCR beta repertoires from 666 donors and added high-resolution HLA genotyping. HLA typing covered class I and class II loci at four-digit resolution. Because of strong linkage in the cohort, roughly five DR-DQ haplotypes were treated as single units for association and clustering. An early release covering approximately 600 HLA-typed donors comprised roughly 300 gigabases of sequencing data and around 80 million unique TCR sequences. A later genetic analysis used genome-wide SNP genotypes for about 60% of the roughly 700 donors, treating that subset as a discovery cohort. The number of typed donors differed by locus: about 620-640 for A, B, C, DRB1 and DQB1; some 500 for DQA1; some 610 for DPA1; and 400 to 480 for DPB1. General conclusions and limits of the study: According to a later analysis, parvovirus B19, influenza, CMV and Epstein-Barr virus appeared linked to several top co-occurrence clusters. In a later analysis, the rate of TCR association differed among HLA loci, with DRB1 alleles having the most associated TCRs and HLA-C alleles having the fewest. A cluster of highly shared sequence variants was judged likely to represent a technical artifact of the sequencing pipeline. The study listed around 160 TCR beta chains as associated with cytomegalovirus. Because the 87-base-pair reads could not distinguish some IMGT-functional V segments, including TRBV6-2 and TRBV6-3, those segments were excluded. Only TCR beta chains were sequenced in this cohort, and the absence of alpha or paired-chain data limited detectable features. For the cohort, immune exposure information was limited to CMV serostatus. Seventeen rarely observed V segments, including chromosome 9 orphons, were excluded from the earlier analysis of about 600 of the donors because counts were too low. Presence/absence analyses assumed roughly uniform sequencing depth across donors, an assumption that may not hold. According to a later genetic analysis, donors in an Asian-associated ancestry cluster had fewer N-insertions in productive TCRs than the approximately 670-donor mean. According to a later analysis, most CMV-associated TCR beta chains appeared to be HLA-restricted, and the HLA associations seemed to be driven largely by CMV exposure. Most TCR sequences were seen in very few donors, while some public TCRs were found in many individuals. At a false discovery rate of 0.05, a later analysis linked some 17,000 TCR beta sequences to specific HLA alleles. In an earlier analysis of around 500 of the donors, most TCR beta V segments appeared in productive rearrangements about 87% or about 30% of the time, broadly matching IMGT annotations. A later genetic analysis associated a missense DCLRE1C variant with V-gene and J-gene trimming of TCR beta chains, and an independent cohort replicated the association. The authors suggested that the approach could potentially be extended to other disease states and immunological phenotypes. A further reported finding was that TCR beta sequences accurately predicted the HLA-A and HLA-B alleles for most subjects in the first cohort. A later analysis found that HLA-associated TCR beta chains were more clonally expanded and had lower generation probabilities than equally common non-associated chains. When HLA alleles, especially DR and DQ, strongly co-occurred, TCR associations were difficult to assign to individual alleles. Linkage disequilibrium might explain the correlated functional status among segregating V segments, but an unknown experimental factor could not be excluded. Three of the identified cytomegalovirus-associated TCR beta chains were confirmed in vitro to be specific for cytomegalovirus antigens. The classifier was reported to diagnose cytomegalovirus status with high specificity and sensitivity in both the original cohort and the validation cohort. HLA typing was unavailable for some donors at each locus, so association tests used only the typed subset.

On this clone itself: Its recognized antigen is unknown.

The germline V gene (reference sequence) sets CDR1 to SEHNR and CDR2 to FQNEAQ. The CDR3 holds 14 amino acids from the cysteine to the phenylalanine. Only the CDR3 region is kept as DNA, spanning 42 bases read in frame from base 1. V loses 5 bases of germline sequence and J loses 0 bases, and the interval between the two ends is 11 bases. The cohort was made up of 500 to 800 healthy bone marrow donors. At the time of sampling, all cohort members were nominally healthy, though unrecorded immune exposures were likely present. The donor was CMV seronegative and belonged to the group of 352 seronegative cohort members. Each donor provided a peripheral blood sample, and peripheral blood mononuclear cells were used for TCR beta sequencing. The Qiagen DNeasy Blood Extraction Kit was used to extract genomic DNA from the blood cell samples. Library creation used the immunoSEQ multiplex PCR assay. A mixture of 60 forward primers for TCR Vbeta segments and 13 reverse primers for TCR Jbeta segments was used in the multiplex PCR. The CDR3 region of rearranged TCR beta genes was amplified from genomic DNA by a multiplex PCR assay. The amplified TCR beta libraries were sequenced on the Illumina HiSeq System as 87-base-pair reads. Per the authors' processing: A later analysis counted tens of millions of unique TCR beta chains across the 500 to 850 repertoires, and 10 million to 11 million of these chains were shared by at least two donors. To remove PCR and sequencing errors, raw reads were error-corrected and collapsed into unique sequences using a nearest-neighbor algorithm that merged closely related sequences. CDR3 sequences were aligned to IMGT reference sequences to assign V, D and J gene segments. Each retained sequence needed at least a six-nucleotide match to both a V gene segment and a J gene segment. A rearrangement was called productive if the CDR3 had no stop codons and remained in frame with V and J, and every other rearrangement was called non-productive. CDR3 was defined by IMGT convention, running from the second conserved V-encoded cysteine to the conserved J-encoded phenylalanine. In an earlier analysis of around 570 of the donors, sequences lacking an unambiguous match to a single V gene segment were excluded. An earlier analysis of over 450 of the donors classified V segments as functional when productive rearrangements were above 56.7% and as segregating when the standard deviation between donors was above 5%. A statistical classification framework was built for diagnosing cytomegalovirus status from the catalog of TCR beta chain sequences. In a later analysis, V and J genes were assigned by comparing TCR nucleotide sequences against IMGT/GENE-DB human TR gene sequences. In a later analysis, CDR3 sequences and most-parsimonious VDJ recombination scenarios were assigned using the TCRdist pipeline. A later analysis defined each TCR beta chain by its CDR3 amino acid sequence plus V-gene family, and excluded reads lacking a unique V-gene family. A later analysis removed several hundred highly shared, low-generation-probability nucleotide sequences to deal with suspected cross-contamination and a sequencing artifact. For each public chain, a later analysis derived a clonal expansion index from normalized ranks of inferred template counts within each repertoire. In a later analysis, generation probabilities were computed using a VDJ recombination model fitted to out-of-frame rearrangements, and the results were checked against IGoR. In a later analysis, hypergeometric tests were used to score TCR-TCR, TCR-HLA and TCR-CMV co-occurrence, with a repertoire-size bias correction applied to TCR pairs. False discovery rates were estimated in a later analysis by permuting HLA or CMV assignments 20 times. A later analysis grouped co-occurring TCRs with DBSCAN, adding TCRdist sequence similarity when clustering within HLA-allele-positive subsets. Repertoires with fewer than 30,000 or more than 120,000 public chains were left out of co-occurrence clustering, as were five repertoires with anomalous nucleotide sharing. What TCRdb holds here is the immuneACCESS table cut down to in-frame rearrangements. Part of the clones is not present; checked against another copy, under half of the missing clones reflect an unresolved V gene, and the others are unexplained. Clone size and the V and J calls come from that table; the DNA yielded D and trimming. The sample table gives roughly 50,000 clones. Clones ranked in the top ten supply roughly 7% of the sample.

The receptor was isolated from a woman between 40 and 50 years old in good health and CMV-seronegative. The chain couples TRBV7-9 to TRBJ2-7; TRBD1 is perhaps the D gene, given 6 matching bases. Sequences were obtained from PBMCs. The DNA is as follows: TGTGCCAGCAGCGGGGACACCTTCTCCTACGAGCAGTACTTC. This yields the protein CASSGDTFSYEQYF.